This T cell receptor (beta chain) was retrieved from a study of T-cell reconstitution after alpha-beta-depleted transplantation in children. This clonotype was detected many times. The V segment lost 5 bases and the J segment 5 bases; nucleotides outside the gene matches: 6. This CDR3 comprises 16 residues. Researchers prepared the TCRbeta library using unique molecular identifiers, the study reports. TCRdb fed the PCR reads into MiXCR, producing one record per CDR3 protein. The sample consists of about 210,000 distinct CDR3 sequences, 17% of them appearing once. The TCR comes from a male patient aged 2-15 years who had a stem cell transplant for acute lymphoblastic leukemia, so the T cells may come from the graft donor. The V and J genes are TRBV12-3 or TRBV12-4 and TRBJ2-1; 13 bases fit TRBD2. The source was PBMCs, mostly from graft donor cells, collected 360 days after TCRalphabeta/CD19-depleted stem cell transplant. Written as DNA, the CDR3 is TGTGCCAGCAGTCCCCGGACTAGCGGGAGCCACAATGAGCAGTTCTTC. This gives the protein CASSPRTSGSHNEQFF.